This is a list of T cell receptor beta chains from one sample in a study of control samples from healthy donors and cancer patients. The protocol was immunoSEQ multiplex PCR, while the TCRdb copy is restricted to in-frame clones and leaves out a portion. Among hundreds of thousands of clones listed, around 90% were seen once. Sequences were obtained from PBMCs. The source of these receptors is a man aged 40-55 years with head and neck cancer. The CDR3 runs from the conserved cysteine through the conserved F or W. The order of the fields is D gene, J gene, clone size, V gene, CDR3 protein, CDR3 DNA. The D gene is left open where the match is weak. Clone size appears in some rows only: once, few, many, or a class for an expanded clone.

D gene: .; J gene: TRBJ2-5; clone size: .; V gene: TRBV6-5; CDR3 protein: CASSYSGSQETQYF; CDR3 DNA: TGTGCCAGCAGTTACTCAGGGAGCCAAGAGACCCAGTACTTC
D gene: TRBD1; J gene: TRBJ2-3; clone size: .; V gene: TRBV7-2; CDR3 protein: CASSLGQGSSDTQYF; CDR3 DNA: TGTGCCAGCAGCTTGGGACAGGGGTCTTCGGATACGCAGTATTTT
D gene: TRBD1; J gene: TRBJ2-7; clone size: .; V gene: TRBV4-2; CDR3 protein: CASSRDRVEQYF; CDR3 DNA: TGTGCCAGCAGCCGGGACAGGGTTGAGCAGTACTTC
D gene: .; J gene: TRBJ1-2; clone size: .; V gene: TRBV24-1; CDR3 protein: CATSEAQGSNYGYTF; CDR3 DNA: TGTGCCACCAGTGAGGCCCAGGGGTCCAACTATGGCTACACCTTC
D gene: .; J gene: TRBJ1-5; clone size: .; V gene: TRBV4-3; CDR3 protein: CASSQQGSQPQHF; CDR3 DNA: TGCGCCAGCAGCCAACAGGGTAGTCAGCCCCAGCATTTT
D gene: TRBD2; J gene: TRBJ2-7; clone size: .; V gene: TRBV6-2/TRBV6-3; CDR3 protein: CASSYTRTSGGAHEQYF; CDR3 DNA: TGTGCCAGCAGTTACACACGGACTAGCGGGGGGGCCCACGAGCAGTACTTC
D gene: TRBD1; J gene: TRBJ2-3; clone size: .; V gene: TRBV7-2; CDR3 protein: CASSLDRVRGDTQYF; CDR3 DNA: TGTGCCAGCAGCCTTGACAGGGTTCGGGGAGATACGCAGTATTTT
D gene: .; J gene: TRBJ1-4; clone size: once; V gene: TRBV10-3; CDR3 protein: CAISAGDGVKEKLFF; CDR3 DNA: TGTGCCATCAGTGCGGGAGACGGAGTTAAAGAAAAACTGTTTTTT
D gene: .; J gene: TRBJ2-3; clone size: .; V gene: TRBV28; CDR3 protein: CASRGAGSSTDTQYF; CDR3 DNA: TGTGCCAGCAGGGGGGCGGGTAGTAGCACAGATACGCAGTATTTT
D gene: .; J gene: TRBJ2-2; clone size: many; V gene: TRBV25-1; CDR3 protein: CASSEWSSGELFF; CDR3 DNA: TGTGCCAGCAGTGAATGGAGTTCCGGGGAGCTGTTTTTT
D gene: .; J gene: TRBJ1-2; clone size: .; V gene: TRBV5-1; CDR3 protein: CASSLVGDYGHTF; CDR3 DNA: TGCGCCAGCAGCTTGGTAGGGGACTATGGCCACACCTTC
D gene: TRBD2; J gene: TRBJ2-1; clone size: .; V gene: TRBV14; CDR3 protein: CASSQELAGRGEQFF; CDR3 DNA: TGTGCCAGCAGCCAAGAGCTAGCGGGACGGGGTGAGCAGTTCTTC
D gene: .; J gene: TRBJ1-6; clone size: .; V gene: TRBV9; CDR3 protein: CASSVDYSPLHF; CDR3 DNA: TGTGCCAGCAGCGTAGATTACTCACCCCTCCACTTT
D gene: TRBD1; J gene: TRBJ1-5; clone size: .; V gene: TRBV9; CDR3 protein: CASSVDTGDQPQHF; CDR3 DNA: TGTGCCAGCAGCGTAGATACAGGGGATCAGCCCCAGCATTTT
D gene: TRBD1; J gene: TRBJ1-1; clone size: .; V gene: TRBV19; CDR3 protein: CASSTPSLDRGRSGEAFF; CDR3 DNA: TGTGCCAGTAGTACCCCATCTTTGGACAGGGGACGATCAGGTGAAGCTTTCTTT
D gene: TRBD2; J gene: TRBJ2-3; clone size: .; V gene: TRBV30; CDR3 protein: CAWSGGLAGATDTQYF; CDR3 DNA: TGTGCCTGGAGTGGGGGCCTAGCGGGAGCAACAGATACGCAGTATTTT
D gene: .; J gene: TRBJ1-2; clone size: .; V gene: TRBV18; CDR3 protein: CASSPGSAGGKTYGYTF; CDR3 DNA: TGTGCCAGCTCACCTGGCTCGGCGGGGGGAAAGACCTATGGCTACACCTTC
D gene: .; J gene: TRBJ1-1; clone size: .; V gene: TRBV5-1; CDR3 protein: CASSLTATNTEAFF; CDR3 DNA: TGCGCCAGCAGCTTGACGGCTACTAACACTGAAGCTTTCTTT
D gene: TRBD1; J gene: TRBJ2-7; clone size: .; V gene: TRBV6-5; CDR3 protein: CASAVGGSFYEQYF; CDR3 DNA: TGTGCCAGCGCGGTAGGGGGCTCCTTCTACGAGCAGTACTTC
D gene: .; J gene: TRBJ1-4; clone size: .; V gene: TRBV28; CDR3 protein: CASSVLDWLANEKLFF; CDR3 DNA: TGTGCCAGCAGTGTACTCGACTGGCTCGCTAATGAAAAACTGTTTTTT
D gene: .; J gene: TRBJ2-4; clone size: .; V gene: TRBV9; CDR3 protein: CASSRGGAKNIQYF; CDR3 DNA: TGTGCCAGCAGCCGAGGAGGGGCCAAAAACATTCAGTACTTC
D gene: TRBD1; J gene: TRBJ2-5; clone size: .; V gene: TRBV5-1; CDR3 protein: CASSFRGPKETQYF; CDR3 DNA: TGCGCCAGCAGCTTCAGGGGGCCTAAAGAGACCCAGTACTTC
D gene: .; J gene: TRBJ2-5; clone size: .; V gene: TRBV6-6; CDR3 protein: CASSRGPQETQYF; CDR3 DNA: TGTGCCAGCAGTCGGGGCCCCCAAGAGACCCAGTACTTC
D gene: TRBD1; J gene: TRBJ1-2; clone size: .; V gene: TRBV28; CDR3 protein: CASSMGDRAVYGYTF; CDR3 DNA: TGTGCCAGCAGTATGGGGGACAGGGCTGTCTATGGCTACACCTTC
D gene: TRBD2; J gene: TRBJ2-1; clone size: .; V gene: TRBV3-1/TRBV3-2; CDR3 protein: CASSQDLAGGRQPFF; CDR3 DNA: TGTGCCAGCAGCCAAGATCTAGCGGGAGGTCGGCAACCGTTCTTC
D gene: .; J gene: TRBJ1-1; clone size: once; V gene: TRBV7-6; CDR3 protein: CASSSRIDTEAFF; CDR3 DNA: TGTGCCAGCAGCTCAAGGATTGACACTGAAGCTTTCTTT
D gene: .; J gene: TRBJ2-6; clone size: .; V gene: TRBV5-1; CDR3 protein: CASSLLTSGANVLTF; CDR3 DNA: TGCGCCAGCAGCTTGTTGACCTCTGGGGCCAACGTCCTGACTTTC
D gene: .; J gene: TRBJ1-1; clone size: few; V gene: TRBV3-1/TRBV3-2; CDR3 protein: CASSQDHRRAFF; CDR3 DNA: TGTGCCAGCAGCCAAGATCATCGGCGGGCTTTCTTT
D gene: .; J gene: TRBJ1-1; clone size: .; V gene: TRBV11-2; CDR3 protein: CASSLDGITEAFF; CDR3 DNA: TGTGCCAGCAGCTTAGACGGAATAACTGAAGCTTTCTTT
D gene: .; J gene: TRBJ1-6; clone size: once; V gene: TRBV18; CDR3 protein: CASSPPGRSILHF; CDR3 DNA: TGTGCCAGCTCACCACCGGGAAGGAGTATCCTCCACTTT
D gene: TRBD2; J gene: TRBJ2-2; clone size: .; V gene: TRBV7-2; CDR3 protein: CASSKQSGGEVTGELFF; CDR3 DNA: TGTGCCAGCAGCAAACAAAGCGGGGGGGAAGTCACCGGGGAGCTGTTTTTT
D gene: .; J gene: TRBJ2-7; clone size: .; V gene: TRBV6-2/TRBV6-3; CDR3 protein: CASSYAGLPYEQYF; CDR3 DNA: TGTGCCAGCAGTTACGCGGGGCTCCCCTACGAGCAGTACTTC
D gene: TRBD1; J gene: TRBJ1-2; clone size: few; V gene: TRBV5-1; CDR3 protein: CASSPTGGARGYTF; CDR3 DNA: TGCGCCAGCAGCCCCACAGGGGGCGCGCGGGGCTACACCTTC
D gene: .; J gene: TRBJ1-1; clone size: .; V gene: TRBV6-2/TRBV6-3; CDR3 protein: CASSGHLNTEAFF; CDR3 DNA: TGTGCCAGCAGTGGACACCTGAACACTGAAGCTTTCTTT
D gene: .; J gene: TRBJ2-4; clone size: .; V gene: TRBV12-1; CDR3 protein: CASSAENIQYF; CDR3 DNA: TGTGCCAGCAGCGCCGAAAACATTCAGTACTTC
D gene: TRBD1; J gene: TRBJ1-2; clone size: .; V gene: TRBV28; CDR3 protein: CASKTGPDYGYTF; CDR3 DNA: TGTGCCAGCAAGACAGGGCCTGACTATGGCTACACCTTC
D gene: .; J gene: TRBJ2-7; clone size: .; V gene: TRBV7-2; CDR3 protein: CASARGDWGPSYEQYF; CDR3 DNA: TGTGCCAGCGCAAGAGGCGACTGGGGACCCTCCTACGAGCAGTACTTC
D gene: TRBD1; J gene: TRBJ1-2; clone size: .; V gene: TRBV5-6; CDR3 protein: CASSFGTEEGEGYTF; CDR3 DNA: TGTGCCAGCAGCTTCGGGACAGAGGAGGGAGAAGGCTACACCTTC
D gene: .; J gene: TRBJ2-1; clone size: .; V gene: TRBV5-1; CDR3 protein: CASSPTRDSYNEQFF; CDR3 DNA: TGCGCCAGCAGCCCCACTAGAGACTCTTACAATGAGCAGTTCTTC
D gene: .; J gene: TRBJ2-5; clone size: .; V gene: TRBV19; CDR3 protein: CASSIGAHEEETQYF; CDR3 DNA: TGTGCCAGTAGTATAGGAGCACACGAGGAAGAGACCCAGTACTTC
D gene: .; J gene: TRBJ1-4; clone size: .; V gene: TRBV6-1; CDR3 protein: CASSEAGSEEKLFF; CDR3 DNA: TGTGCCAGCAGTGAAGCGGGATCTGAAGAAAAACTGTTTTTT
D gene: .; J gene: TRBJ1-4; clone size: .; V gene: TRBV9; CDR3 protein: CASSLGPTNEKLFF; CDR3 DNA: TGTGCCAGCAGCCTCGGGCCAACTAATGAAAAACTGTTTTTT
D gene: .; J gene: TRBJ2-1; clone size: .; V gene: TRBV27; CDR3 protein: CASRPDSSNEQFF; CDR3 DNA: TGTGCCAGCAGACCCGACTCCTCCAATGAGCAGTTCTTC
D gene: .; J gene: TRBJ1-3; clone size: .; V gene: TRBV6-1; CDR3 protein: CASSERNLQGNTIYF; CDR3 DNA: TGTGCCAGCAGTGAAAGAAACCTCCAAGGAAACACCATATATTTT
D gene: .; J gene: TRBJ1-3; clone size: once; V gene: TRBV4-1; CDR3 protein: CASSQFTMAGNTIYF; CDR3 DNA: TGCGCCAGCAGCCAGTTTACGATGGCTGGAAACACCATATATTTT
D gene: TRBD1; J gene: TRBJ2-2; clone size: .; V gene: TRBV5-4; CDR3 protein: CASSLGQGREWVIGELFF; CDR3 DNA: TGTGCCAGCAGCTTGGGACAGGGTAGAGAGTGGGTCATCGGGGAGCTGTTTTTT
D gene: .; J gene: TRBJ2-5; clone size: .; V gene: TRBV6-6; CDR3 protein: CASSPPGGQGQETQYF; CDR3 DNA: TGTGCCAGCAGTCCCCCCGGGGGGCAGGGTCAAGAGACCCAGTACTTC
D gene: .; J gene: TRBJ2-5; clone size: .; V gene: TRBV9; CDR3 protein: CASSVGQDHLETQYF; CDR3 DNA: TGTGCCAGCAGCGTAGGACAGGACCACTTGGAGACCCAGTACTTC
D gene: TRBD1; J gene: TRBJ1-2; clone size: once; V gene: TRBV5-1; CDR3 protein: CASSLWKGAAYGYTF; CDR3 DNA: TGCGCCAGCAGCTTGTGGAAGGGGGCTGCCTATGGCTACACCTTC
D gene: TRBD2; J gene: TRBJ2-5; clone size: .; V gene: TRBV11-2; CDR3 protein: CASSLRRGRGQETQYF; CDR3 DNA: TGTGCCAGCAGCTTACGGCGGGGGAGGGGACAAGAGACCCAGTACTTC